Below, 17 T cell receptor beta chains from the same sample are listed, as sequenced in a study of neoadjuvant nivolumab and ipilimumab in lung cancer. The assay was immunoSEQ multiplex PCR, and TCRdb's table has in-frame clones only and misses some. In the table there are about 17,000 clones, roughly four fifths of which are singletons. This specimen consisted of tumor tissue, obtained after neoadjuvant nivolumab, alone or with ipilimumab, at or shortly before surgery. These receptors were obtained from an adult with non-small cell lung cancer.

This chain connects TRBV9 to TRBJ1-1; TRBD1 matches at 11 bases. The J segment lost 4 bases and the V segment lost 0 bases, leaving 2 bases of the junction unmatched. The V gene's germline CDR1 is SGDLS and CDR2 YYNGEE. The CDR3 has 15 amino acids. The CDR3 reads CASSVAGTGGTEAFF. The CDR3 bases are TGTGCCAGCAGCGTAGCCGGGACAGGGGGCACTGAAGCTTTCTTT. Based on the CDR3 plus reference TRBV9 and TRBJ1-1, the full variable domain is DSGVTQTPKHLITATGQRVTLRCSPRSGDLSVYWYQQSLDQGLQFLIQYYNGEERAKGNILERFSAQQFPDLHSELNLSSLELGDSALYFCASSVAGTGGTEAFFGQGTRLTVV.

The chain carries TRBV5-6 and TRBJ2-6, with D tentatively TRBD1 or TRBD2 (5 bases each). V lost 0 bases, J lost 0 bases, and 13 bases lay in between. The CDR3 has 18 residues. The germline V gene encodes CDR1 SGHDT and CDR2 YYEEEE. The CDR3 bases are TGTGCCAGCAGCTTGGTGGGGACCGATATCTCTGGGGCCAACGTCCTGACTTTC. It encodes CASSLVGTDISGANVLTF. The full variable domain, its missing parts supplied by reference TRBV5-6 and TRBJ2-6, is DAGVTQSPTHLIKTRGQQVTLRCSPKSGHDTVSWYQQALGQGPQFIFQYYEEEERQRGNFPDRFSGHQFPNYSSELNVNALLLGDSALYLCASSLVGTDISGANVLTFGAGSRLTVL.

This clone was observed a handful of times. Written as DNA, the CDR3 is TGCGCCAGCTCGGACGGTTACTACGAGCAGTACTTC. Its translation: CASSDGYYEQYF. The chain employs TRBV10-2 and TRBJ2-7; no clear D. The V gene's germline CDR1 is WSHSY and CDR2 SAAADI. The V and J ends lost 8 bases and 3 bases respectively, with 11 bases between them. This CDR3 region has 12 residues.

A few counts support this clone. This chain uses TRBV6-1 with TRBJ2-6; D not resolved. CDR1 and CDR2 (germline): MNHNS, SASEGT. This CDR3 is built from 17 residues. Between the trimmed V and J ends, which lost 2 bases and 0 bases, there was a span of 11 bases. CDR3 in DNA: TGTGCCAGCAGTGAACTAACTGCTTACTCTGGGGCCAACGTCCTGACTTTC. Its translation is CASSELTAYSGANVLTF.

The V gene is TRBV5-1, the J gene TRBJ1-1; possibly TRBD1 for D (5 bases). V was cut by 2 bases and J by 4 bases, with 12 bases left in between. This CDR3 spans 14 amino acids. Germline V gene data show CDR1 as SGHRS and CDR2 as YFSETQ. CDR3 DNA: TGCGCCAGCAGCTTAGAGGGGAGGGTCACTGAAGCTTTCTTT. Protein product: CASSLEGRVTEAFF.

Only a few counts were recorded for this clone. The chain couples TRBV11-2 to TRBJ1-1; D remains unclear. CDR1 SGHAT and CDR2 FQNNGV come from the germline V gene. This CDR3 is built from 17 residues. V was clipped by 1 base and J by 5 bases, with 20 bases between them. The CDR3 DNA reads TGTGCCAGCAGCTTAGTTCTGGAAGCTCAAGTTGGGACTGAAGCTTTCTTT. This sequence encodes CASSLVLEAQVGTEAFF.

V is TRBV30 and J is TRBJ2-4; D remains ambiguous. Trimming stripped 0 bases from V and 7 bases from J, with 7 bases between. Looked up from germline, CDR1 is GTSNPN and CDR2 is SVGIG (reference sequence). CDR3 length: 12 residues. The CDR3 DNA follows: TGTGCCTGGAGTGTACCCACTAACATTCAGTACTTC. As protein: CAWSVPTNIQYF.

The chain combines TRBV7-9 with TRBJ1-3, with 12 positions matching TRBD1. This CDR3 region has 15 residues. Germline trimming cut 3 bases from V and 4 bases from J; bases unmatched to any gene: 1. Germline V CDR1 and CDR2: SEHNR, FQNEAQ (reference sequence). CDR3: CASSFGTGGGNTIYF. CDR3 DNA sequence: TGTGCCAGCAGCTTCGGGACAGGGGGCGGAAACACCATATATTTT.

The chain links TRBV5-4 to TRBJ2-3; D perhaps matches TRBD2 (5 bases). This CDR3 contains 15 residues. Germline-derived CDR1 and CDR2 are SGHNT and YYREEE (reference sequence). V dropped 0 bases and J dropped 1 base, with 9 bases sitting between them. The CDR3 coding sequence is TGTGCCAGCAGCTTGGAGGAGGTTCGCACAGATACGCAGTATTTT. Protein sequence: CASSLEEVRTDTQYF. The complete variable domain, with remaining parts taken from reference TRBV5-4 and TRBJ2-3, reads ETGVTQSPTHLIKTRGQQVTLRCSSQSGHNTVSWYQQALGQGPQFIFQYYREEENGRGNFPPRFSGLQFPNYSSELNVNALELDDSALYLCASSLEEVRTDTQYFGPGTRLTVL.

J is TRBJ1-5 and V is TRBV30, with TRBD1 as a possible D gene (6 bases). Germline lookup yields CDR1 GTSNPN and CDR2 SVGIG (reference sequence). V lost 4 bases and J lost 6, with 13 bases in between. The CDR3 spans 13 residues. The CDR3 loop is CAWTPQGSQPQHF. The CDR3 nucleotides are TGTGCCTGGACCCCACAGGGAAGTCAGCCCCAGCATTTT.

CDR3 DNA: TGTGCCTGGAGTGTAAAACAGGGCTACACCGGGGAGCTGTTTTTT. This gives the protein CAWSVKQGYTGELFF. The chain combines TRBV30 with TRBJ2-2, with D possibly matching TRBD1 (6 bases). There are 15 residues in the CDR3. The V end was cut by 0 bases, the J end by 3 bases, with 11 bases between. CDR1 GTSNPN and CDR2 SVGIG come from the germline V gene (reference sequence).

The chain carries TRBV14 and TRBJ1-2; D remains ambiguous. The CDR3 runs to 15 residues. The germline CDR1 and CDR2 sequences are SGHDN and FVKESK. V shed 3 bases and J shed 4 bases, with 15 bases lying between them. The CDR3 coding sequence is TGTGCCAGCAGCCACCTTTATGAGGGCCTCTATGGCTACACCTTC. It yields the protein CASSHLYEGLYGYTF. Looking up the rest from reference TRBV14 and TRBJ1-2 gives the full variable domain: EAGVTQFPSHSVIEKGQTVTLRCDPISGHDNLYWYRRVMGKEIKFLLHFVKESKQDESGMPNNRFLAERTGGTYSTLKVQPAELEDSGVYFCASSHLYEGLYGYTFGSGTRLTVV.

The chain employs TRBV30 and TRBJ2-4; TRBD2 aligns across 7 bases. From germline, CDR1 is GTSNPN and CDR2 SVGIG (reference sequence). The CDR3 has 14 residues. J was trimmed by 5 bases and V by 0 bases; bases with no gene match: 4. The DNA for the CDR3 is TGTGCCTGGAGTGTAAAGCGGGGAGAAAACATTCAGTACTTC. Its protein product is CAWSVKRGENIQYF.

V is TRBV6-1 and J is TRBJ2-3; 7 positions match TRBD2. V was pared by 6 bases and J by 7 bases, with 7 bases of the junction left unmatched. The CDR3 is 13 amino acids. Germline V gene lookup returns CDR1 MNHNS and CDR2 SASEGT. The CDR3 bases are TGTGCCAGCAGCGAGACTAGCCAGAATACGCAGTATTTT. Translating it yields CASSETSQNTQYF.

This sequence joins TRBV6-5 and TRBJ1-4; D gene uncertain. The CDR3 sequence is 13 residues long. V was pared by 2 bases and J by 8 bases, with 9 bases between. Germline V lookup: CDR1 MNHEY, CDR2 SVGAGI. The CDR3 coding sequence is TGTGCCAGCAGTTACGGACCCTGGGAAAAACTGTTTTTT. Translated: CASSYGPWEKLFF.

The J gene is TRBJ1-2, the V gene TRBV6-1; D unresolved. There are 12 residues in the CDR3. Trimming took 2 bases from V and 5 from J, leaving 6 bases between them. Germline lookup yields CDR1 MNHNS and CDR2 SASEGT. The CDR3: CASSESIYGYTF. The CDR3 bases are TGTGCCAGCAGTGAATCTATTTATGGCTACACCTTC.

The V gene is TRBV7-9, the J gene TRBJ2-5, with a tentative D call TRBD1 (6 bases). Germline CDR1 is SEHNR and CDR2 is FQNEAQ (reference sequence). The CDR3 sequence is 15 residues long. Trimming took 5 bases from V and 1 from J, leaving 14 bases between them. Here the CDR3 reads CASSLRGRGQETQYF. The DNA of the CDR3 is TGTGCCAGCAGCCTCAGGGGCAGGGGCCAAGAGACCCAGTACTTC.